This T cell receptor beta chain comes out of a study of early T cells in non-severe SARS-CoV-2 infection. General study points: VDJdb-based annotation leaned toward anti-spike CD8 responses and missed private and CD4 specificities.

Per germline, CDR1 SNHLY and CDR2 FYNNEI. V lost 5 bases, J lost 3 bases, and 1 base lay in between. This CDR3 region has 10 residues. The TCR library protocol attached unique molecular identifiers to the individual cDNA molecules. TCRdb redid the calling of the 5' RACE reads with MiXCR, one entry per CDR3 protein. The table records roughly 93,000 distinct CDR3 sequences, 11% of them present only once. This clonotype came up many times. The antigen remains undetermined. The specimen was whole blood. The chain joins TRBV2 to TRBJ1-1; D is unclear. The origin of this receptor is an adult who was a healthcare worker with PCR-confirmed SARS-CoV-2 infection or an uninfected control (not recorded which). For the CDR3, the DNA is TGTGCCAGCAGTTACACTGAAGCTTTCTTT. It translates to CASSYTEAFF.